This T cell receptor (beta chain) was recorded in a study of spatial heterogeneity in lung cancer. Stated time point: sample taken at primary tumor resection. More than 70 TRACERx patients with early, untreated non-small cell lung cancer donated samples. The germline CDR1 and CDR2 sequences are LGHDT and YNNKEL (reference sequence). V lost 0 bases and J 3 bases, leaving 9 bases between the germline ends. CDR3 length: 15 amino acids. This clonotype was observed a handful of times. TCRdb redid the calling of the 5' RACE reads with MiXCR, one entry per CDR3 protein. The profile shows approximately 52,000 distinct CDR3 sequences, approximately 5% of them singletons.

V gene TRBV3-1 combines with J gene TRBJ2-1, with a tentative D call TRBD2 (5 bases). The sample in question was PBMCs, obtained at surgery. The source of this sequence is a male donor with early-stage non-small cell lung cancer. CDR3 coding DNA: TGTGCCAGCAGCCAAGAAACGGGATACTACAATGAGCAGTTCTTC. Amino acids: CASSQETGYYNEQFF.